This TCR beta chain was sequenced for a study of blood T cell repertoires in COVID-19. On the study more broadly: PBMCs, B-cell-depleted T cells, or T cells provided the cDNA or gDNA that made up the material.

As processed by the authors: How many nucleated cells were present was estimated from reference gene primer amplification. The protocol was immunoSEQ multiplex PCR, while the TCRdb copy is restricted to in-frame clones and leaves out a portion. That table is the source of V, J and clone size, and D and trimming were worked out from the DNA. The data hold under 300,000 clones, with approximately 78% observed a single time. Trimming removed 5 bases at V and 6 bases at J, with 22 bases between. In germline, CDR1 is LNHDA, CDR2 SQIVND (reference sequence). This CDR3 has 16 amino acids. The chain has TRBV19 and TRBJ1-2; D perhaps matches TRBD1 (6 bases). Source material: peripheral blood. This receptor was taken from a woman aged 18-29 years with acute or convalescent COVID-19. This CDR3 is CASSRGSAGERNGYTF. The CDR3 DNA follows: TGTGCCAGTAGTCGAGGTTCGGCAGGGGAACGCAATGGCTACACCTTC.